Listed below are T cell receptor beta chains from one sample, sequenced in a study of cytomegalovirus exposure and HLA in healthy donors. Only in-frame clones appear in the TCRdb table, and some are missing; sequencing was by immunoSEQ multiplex PCR. The sample shows about 160,000 clones, around three quarters of them seen only once. Sequencing input: PBMCs. Every receptor here comes from a woman in her thirties or forties in good health and CMV-seronegative. Both conserved end residues are part of each CDR3. D genes are given only for firm matches. A clone size is listed for some rows: how often the clone was seen (once, few, many), or a class if it is expanded.

d_call	v_call	j_call	clone_size	cdr3_aa	cdr3_nt
TRBD1	TRBV5-4	TRBJ1-2	few	CASSLDRGHGYTF	TGTGCCAGCAGCTTGGACAGGGGGCATGGCTACACCTTC
.	TRBV5-1	TRBJ2-5	.	CASSLVLRGKVETQYF	TGCGCCAGCAGCTTGGTGCTGCGGGGAAAGGTGGAGACCCAGTACTTC
.	TRBV5-5	TRBJ1-2	.	CASSLAGPGDYTF	TGTGCCAGCAGCTTGGCGGGACCAGGGGACTACACCTTC
TRBD2	TRBV4-1	TRBJ2-1	.	CASSQGAGVKQFF	TGCGCCAGCAGCCAAGGTGCGGGGGTTAAGCAGTTCTTC
.	TRBV5-6	TRBJ1-5	.	CASRKQGSQHF	TGTGCCAGCAGAAAACAGGGTTCCCAGCATTTT
TRBD2	TRBV7-6	TRBJ2-3	.	CASSRSGGVSTDTQYF	TGTGCCAGCAGCCGTAGCGGGGGGGTCAGCACAGATACGCAGTATTTT
.	TRBV6-5	TRBJ1-2	.	CASSQNENYGYTF	TGTGCCAGCAGTCAAAACGAGAACTATGGCTACACCTTC
.	TRBV7-9	TRBJ2-7	.	CASSLDPYRDPTYEQYF	TGTGCCAGCAGCTTAGACCCCTACAGGGATCCGACCTACGAGCAGTACTTC
TRBD1	TRBV7-9	TRBJ1-2	many	CASSPGQNYGYTF	TGTGCCAGCAGCCCGGGACAGAACTATGGCTACACCTTC
.	TRBV19	TRBJ1-2	.	CASSTRNLPNYGYTF	TGTGCCAGTAGTACGAGAAATTTACCTAACTATGGCTACACCTTC
TRBD2	TRBV25-1	TRBJ2-1	.	CASIRTSGGNSYNEQFF	TGTGCCAGCATCAGAACTAGCGGGGGAAATTCCTACAATGAGCAGTTCTTC
TRBD1	TRBV4-1	TRBJ1-6	.	CASSNGQDSYNSPLHF	TGCGCCAGCAGCAATGGACAGGACTCCTATAATTCCCCCCTCCACTTT
.	TRBV6-1	TRBJ1-2	few	CASSPLGLYGYTF	TGTGCCAGCAGTCCTTTGGGCCTATATGGCTACACCTTC
TRBD2	TRBV5-1	TRBJ2-3	.	CASSLETSFSDTQYF	TGCGCCAGCAGCTTGGAGACTAGCTTTTCAGATACGCAGTATTTT
TRBD2	TRBV28	TRBJ2-5	.	CASSLTSGGQETQYF	TGTGCCAGCAGCCTGACTAGCGGGGGACAAGAGACCCAGTACTTC
.	TRBV7-9	TRBJ2-3	.	CASSLLQGGDTQYF	TGTGCCAGCAGCTTACTGCAGGGAGGAGATACGCAGTATTTT
.	TRBV9	TRBJ1-6	.	CASSDRVGSPLHF	TGTGCCAGCAGCGACAGGGTTGGATCACCCCTCCACTTT
.	TRBV5-1	TRBJ2-2	.	CASSGGAGNTGELFF	TGCGCCAGCTCCGGGGGAGCGGGGAACACCGGGGAGCTGTTTTTT
.	TRBV21-1	TRBJ2-5	few	CASSKSASGGQETQYF	TGTGCCAGCAGCAAAAGCGCTAGCGGGGGCCAAGAGACCCAGTACTTC
.	TRBV10-2	TRBJ2-2	.	CASLTAINAGELFF	TGCGCCAGCTTGACTGCCATCAACGCCGGGGAGCTGTTTTTT
.	TRBV5-1	TRBJ1-2	.	CASSLAPGSAYGYTF	TGCGCCAGCAGCTTGGCTCCGGGTTCTGCCTATGGCTACACCTTC
TRBD1	TRBV28	TRBJ2-7	.	CASITPGRGQSYEQYF	TGTGCCAGCATCACTCCGGGCAGGGGGCAATCCTACGAGCAGTACTTC
.	TRBV7-9	TRBJ2-7	.	CASSSGRTGSKVQYF	TGTGCCAGCAGCTCAGGCCGAACAGGGAGCAAGGTGCAGTACTTC
.	TRBV6-1	TRBJ1-1	.	CASRTSAGRLSEAFF	TGTGCCAGCAGGACCAGCGCGGGGAGATTGTCTGAAGCTTTCTTT
.	TRBV6-1	TRBJ1-5	.	CASSEAFKLLDQPQHF	TGTGCCAGCAGTGAAGCGTTTAAGCTGTTGGATCAGCCCCAGCATTTT
TRBD1	TRBV5-4	TRBJ2-7	.	CASSLATGTTTKQYF	TGTGCCAGCAGCTTGGCGACAGGGACGACTACGAAGCAGTACTTC
TRBD2	TRBV6-1	TRBJ2-7	once	CASRTGLAYEQYF	TGTGCCAGCAGGACGGGACTAGCCTACGAGCAGTACTTC
.	TRBV18	TRBJ2-2	.	CASSSGTSNTGELFF	TGTGCCAGCTCATCTGGGACTTCCAACACCGGGGAGCTGTTTTTT
TRBD2	TRBV13	TRBJ2-3	.	CASSFLPSGAKRTDTQYF	TGTGCCAGCAGCTTTTTACCTAGCGGGGCGAAACGCACAGATACGCAGTATTTT
.	TRBV7-7	TRBJ2-3	.	CASSLGLAPGTDTQYF	TGTGCCAGCAGCTTAGGCCTAGCCCCAGGCACAGATACGCAGTATTTT
TRBD1	TRBV9	TRBJ2-1	.	CASTLQQGSYNEQFF	TGTGCCAGCACGCTCCAACAGGGGTCCTACAATGAGCAGTTCTTC
.	TRBV21-1	TRBJ2-7	once	CASSKVSYEQYF	TGTGCCAGCAGCAAAGTATCCTACGAGCAGTACTTC
TRBD2	TRBV4-2	TRBJ2-1	few	CASSPISGGAYNEQFF	TGTGCCAGCAGCCCAATTAGCGGGGGGGCGTACAATGAGCAGTTCTTC
TRBD2	TRBV15	TRBJ2-1	.	CATSRVRTSGGPVDEQFF	TGTGCCACCAGCAGAGTCAGGACTAGCGGGGGGCCGGTGGATGAGCAGTTCTTC
.	TRBV7-6	TRBJ1-4	.	CASSSNRVGNEKLFF	TGTGCCAGCAGCTCTAACAGGGTTGGTAATGAAAAACTGTTTTTT
.	TRBV9	TRBJ2-7	few	CASSVEDTIPYEQYF	TGTGCCAGCAGCGTAGAGGACACCATTCCCTACGAGCAGTACTTC
TRBD1	TRBV27	TRBJ2-7	.	CASFPGQGKFEQYF	TGTGCCAGTTTCCCGGGACAGGGAAAGTTCGAGCAGTACTTC
.	TRBV28	TRBJ2-6	.	CASRRYSGANVLTF	TGTGCCAGCAGACGGTATTCTGGGGCCAACGTCCTGACTTTC
.	TRBV7-3	TRBJ1-4	.	CASSIDRGEKLFF	TGTGCCAGCAGCATAGACCGGGGTGAAAAACTGTTTTTT
.	TRBV9	TRBJ2-3	.	CASSARSPGTDTQYF	TGTGCCAGCAGCGCCAGGTCTCCCGGCACAGATACGCAGTATTTT
TRBD2	TRBV11-2	TRBJ2-1	.	CASSFSGGYDEQFF	TGTGCCAGCAGCTTTAGCGGGGGATACGATGAGCAGTTCTTC
.	TRBV7-9	TRBJ2-1	.	CASTQLNSYNEQFF	TGTGCCAGCACACAGCTTAACTCCTACAATGAGCAGTTCTTC
TRBD1	TRBV19	TRBJ1-1	.	CASSINGGQEALF	TGTGCCAGTAGTATCAACGGGGGACAGGAAGCTCTCTTT
TRBD1	TRBV5-4	TRBJ2-1	.	CASSPISGQGTEQFF	TGTGCCAGCAGCCCTATTTCGGGACAGGGGACTGAGCAGTTCTTC
TRBD2	TRBV5-1	TRBJ2-5	few	CASSFVAGLRGTQYF	TGCGCCAGCAGCTTTGTAGCGGGACTACGGGGGACCCAGTACTTC
TRBD1	TRBV5-4	TRBJ1-2	once	CASSAGQGMGYGYTF	TGTGCCAGCAGCGCCGGACAGGGGATGGGTTATGGCTACACCTTC
.	TRBV7-6	TRBJ2-3	.	CASSLDYTDTQYF	TGTGCCAGCAGCTTAGACTACACAGATACGCAGTATTTT
TRBD2	TRBV7-9	TRBJ2-3	once	CASSPGGLSTDTQYF	TGTGCCAGCAGCCCGGGGGGGTTAAGCACAGATACGCAGTATTTT